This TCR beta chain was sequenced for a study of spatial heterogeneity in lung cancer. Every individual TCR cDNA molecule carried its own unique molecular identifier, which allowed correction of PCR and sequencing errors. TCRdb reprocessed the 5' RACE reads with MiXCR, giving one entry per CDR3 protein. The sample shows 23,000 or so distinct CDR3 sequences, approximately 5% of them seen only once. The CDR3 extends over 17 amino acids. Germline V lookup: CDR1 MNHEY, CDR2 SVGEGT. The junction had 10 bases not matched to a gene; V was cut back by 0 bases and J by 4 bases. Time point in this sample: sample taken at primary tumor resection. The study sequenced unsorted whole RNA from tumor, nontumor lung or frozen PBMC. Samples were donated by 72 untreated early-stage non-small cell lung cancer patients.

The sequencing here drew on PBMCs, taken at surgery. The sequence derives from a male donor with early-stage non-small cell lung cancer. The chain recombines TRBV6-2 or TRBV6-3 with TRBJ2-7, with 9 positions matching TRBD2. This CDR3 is CASSYSRTSVGRYEQYF. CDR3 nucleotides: TGTGCCAGCAGTTACTCTCGGACTAGCGTAGGCCGTTACGAGCAGTACTTC.